Following are 15 T cell receptor beta chains from one sample sequenced in a study. TCRdb reanalysed the 5' RACE reads using MiXCR and keeps one entry per CDR3 protein. The sample gives about 59,000 distinct CDR3 sequences, less than 25% of which show up once; 2.5% to 3.5% is in the top ten. The sorted Tregs were CD4+CD25+CD127-/low cells. The specimen sequenced was tumor-infiltrating Tregs sorted from the breast tumor. The receptors come from a female donor with breast cancer.

The table lists this clonotype with many counts. This chain uses TRBV7-2 with TRBJ1-5; the D is unclear. V lost 2 bases, J lost 2 bases, and 4 bases lay in between. Germline lookup yields CDR1 SGHTA and CDR2 FQGNSA. This CDR3 comprises 13 residues. CDR3 region: CASSLWGNQPQHF. Here the CDR3 DNA reads TGTGCCAGCAGCTTATGGGGCAATCAGCCCCAGCATTTT.

Of note for this clonotype: It may be a read error: a sequence one base away is much more abundant. The chain links TRBV10-1 to TRBJ1-6; TRBD1 is a possible D gene (5 bases). Germline lookup yields CDR1 WNHNN and CDR2 SYGVQD (reference sequence). The germline V and J ends were trimmed by 5 bases and 8 bases, with 10 bases remaining between them. The CDR3 contains 13 residues. The CDR3 nucleotides read TGCGCCAGCAGTATGGAAGGGGATTCACCCCTCCACTTT. Translated, it gives CASSMEGDSPLHF.

V gene TRBV5-6 combines with J gene TRBJ2-3, with 9 positions matching TRBD2. The CDR3 contains 16 residues. Germline CDR1 is SGHDT and CDR2 is YYEEEE. J gave up 6 bases and V 3 bases, and 11 bases lay outside the gene matches. DNA for the CDR3: TGTGCCAGCAGCTCCGGACTAGCGATTGACATGGATACGCAGTATTTT. The encoded protein is CASSSGLAIDMDTQYF.

The rearrangement joins TRBV7-9 to TRBJ2-1; maybe TRBD1 (7 bases). Germline V gives CDR1 SEHNR, CDR2 FQNEAQ (reference sequence). The CDR3 length is 14 residues. V lost 6 bases and J 6 bases, leaving 15 bases between the germline ends. CDR3: CASRGQEAGNEQFF. The CDR3, as DNA: TGTGCCAGCAGAGGACAGGAAGCGGGCAATGAGCAGTTCTTC.

This clonotype has only a few counts. V usage is TRBV5-1 and J usage is TRBJ1-1; 9 nucleotides agree with TRBD1. The junction had 7 bases not matched to a gene; V was cut back by 6 bases and J by 4 bases. CDR3 size: 14 residues. CDR1 is SGHRS, CDR2 YFSETQ, per germline. The CDR3 DNA sequence: TGCGCCAGCAAAACAGGGGGCAGGGGCACTGAAGCTTTCTTT. Its translation is CASKTGGRGTEAFF.

This clonotype was picked up a small number of times. The rearrangement links TRBV6-5 to TRBJ2-7; TRBD2 agrees at 8 bases. Looked up from germline, CDR1 is MNHEY and CDR2 is SVGAGI. The CDR3 has 16 amino acids. V dropped 5 bases and J dropped 0; count of bases not matched to a gene: 9. The CDR3: CASSRGKRGSSYEQYF. CDR3 nucleotides: TGTGCCAGCAGTAGGGGAAAGCGGGGGTCCTCCTACGAGCAGTACTTC.

This clonotype was seen a few times. This chain uses TRBV5-1 with TRBJ2-4; 7 bases agree with TRBD2. CDR1 is SGHRS and CDR2 is YFSETQ in the germline V gene. J lost 4 bases, V lost 4 bases, and 11 bases had no gene match. The CDR3 is 16 amino acids. This CDR3 is CASSVIGLGEKNIQYF. The CDR3 DNA reads TGCGCCAGCAGCGTGATTGGACTAGGTGAAAAAAACATTCAGTACTTC.

This clonotype occurred a few times. This chain joins TRBV4-1 and TRBJ1-1; D remains ambiguous. This CDR3 contains 13 residues. V dropped 3 bases and J dropped 3 bases, with 8 bases sitting between them. CDR1 MGHRA and CDR2 YSYEKL come from the germline V gene. CDR3 nucleotides: TGCGCCAGCAGCCAGGTGGATGACACTGAAGCTTTCTTT. Residues: CASSQVDDTEAFF.

This clonotype was counted a few times. The chain couples TRBV6-6 to TRBJ2-1; D is unresolved. The CDR3 spans 13 residues. Germline loops: CDR1 MNHNY, CDR2 SVGAGI (reference sequence). The ends were cut back, 2 bases at V and 8 bases at J, with 10 bases in the middle. The CDR3 reads CASSYRLKDEQFF. The CDR3 DNA follows: TGTGCCAGCAGTTACAGGTTGAAGGATGAGCAGTTCTTC.

With regard to this clonotype: One base away lies a much larger clone, so this may be a sequencing read error. This is likely a read error, given that the CDR3 carries no conserved phenylalanine or tryptophan at its end. J is TRBJ1-2 and V is TRBV20-1; D ambiguous. The CDR3 covers 11 residues. Germline V gene sequence: CDR1 DFQATT, CDR2 SNEGSKA (reference sequence). The ends were cut back, 3 bases at V and 5 bases at J, with 7 bases in the middle. Written as DNA, the CDR3 is TGCAGTGCTAGGGTTCGATATGGCTACACCATC. This sequence encodes CSARVRYGYTI.

This clonotype has just a few counts. J is TRBJ2-2 and V is TRBV5-1; D is perhaps TRBD2 (5 bases). The CDR3 contains 15 residues. Germline CDR1 is SGHRS and CDR2 is YFSETQ. Trimming pared 0 bases from V and 5 bases from J, leaving 11 bases between. CDR3 region: CASSLDVEGTGELFF. CDR3 DNA sequence: TGCGCCAGCAGCTTGGATGTTGAGGGAACCGGGGAGCTGTTTTTT.

The V call is TRBV7-2, the J call TRBJ2-6; D unresolved. This CDR3 is 14 amino acids long. Germline V gene sequence: CDR1 SGHTA, CDR2 FQGNSA. The V end was cut by 2 bases, the J end by 0 bases, with 2 bases between. The CDR3 DNA follows: TGTGCCAGCAGCTTAAGCTCTGGGGCCAACGTCCTGACTTTC. It encodes CASSLSSGANVLTF.

Ten or more counts support this clonotype. The chain is built from TRBV7-2 and TRBJ2-3; D tentatively fits TRBD1 or TRBD2 (5 bases each). Trimming shortened V by 5 bases and J by 7 bases, and 13 bases separated the two germline ends. Per the germline V gene, CDR1 is SGHTA and CDR2 is FQGNSA. CDR3 length: 13 amino acids. The CDR3 nucleotides are TGTGCCAGCAGCGGGACGGAAGGGAATACGCAGTATTTT. It yields the protein CASSGTEGNTQYF.

This clonotype was detected only a few times. The gene calls are TRBV7-9 and TRBJ2-3; D might be TRBD1 (5 bases). The CDR3 has 16 amino acids. V was clipped by 5 bases and J by 6 bases, with 21 bases between them. Germline assignment: CDR1 SEHNR and CDR2 FQNEAQ (reference sequence). The CDR3 DNA is TGTGCCAGCAGCAAAAACATTTGGCAGGCAGGGGATACGCAGTATTTT. As protein: CASSKNIWQAGDTQYF.

The J gene is TRBJ2-3, the V gene TRBV6-5; TRBD1 matches at 8 bases. This CDR3 spans 15 amino acids. CDR1 is MNHEY, CDR2 SVGAGI, per germline. The V gene end was trimmed by 8 bases and the J gene end by 4 bases; junction bases not matched to a gene: 11. CDR3 bases: TGTGCCAGCTGTCAGTCAGGGGGCCCTGCAGATACGCAGTATTTT. It encodes CASCQSGGPADTQYF.